The 15 T cell receptor beta chains below all came from one sample that was sequenced in a study of long-term antiretroviral therapy in people with HIV. Samples were assayed with immunoSEQ v3.0 at survey level. Profiled with immunoSEQ multiplex PCR; TCRdb holds only in-frame clones, not every one. The data show 14,000 or so clones, nearly 90% seen once. Material: unsorted PBMCs, obtained 6.2 years after starting antiretroviral therapy. These receptors all come from a man between 35 and 55 years old with HIV.

V usage is TRBV2 and J usage is TRBJ2-7; weak D call: TRBD2 (6 bases). The germline V gene has CDR1 SNHLY and CDR2 FYNNEI. Trimming removed 2 bases from V and 3 bases from J, with 20 bases in between. This CDR3 spans 17 amino acids. CDR3 sequence (DNA): TGTGCCAGCAGTGAATTTTCCAGTCCTGGGACTCACTACGAGCAGTACTTC. Translation gives CASSEFSSPGTHYEQYF.

This chain uses TRBV7-3 with TRBJ2-3; 8 bases are shared with TRBD1. CDR1 and CDR2 from the germline V gene are SGHTA and FQGTGA. V lost 5 bases, J lost 5 bases, and 9 bases stayed unmatched. The CDR3 consists of 15 residues. The CDR3 region is CASSPGQGLGDTQYF. The CDR3 nucleotides are TGTGCCAGCAGCCCTGGACAGGGTCTAGGAGATACGCAGTATTTT.

The chain uses TRBV5-1 and TRBJ1-6; D perhaps matches TRBD1 (5 bases). Trimming took off 1 base at V and 9 bases at J, with 14 bases between the two ends. From germline, CDR1 is SGHRS and CDR2 YFSETQ. The CDR3 length is 15 residues. The CDR3 protein is CASSLSGLRSSPLHF. DNA of the CDR3: TGCGCCAGCAGCTTGTCAGGGTTGCGGAGTTCACCCCTCCACTTT.

The CDR3 nucleotides are TGTGCCAGCAGTTCCGACTCCGGGACTAGCGGGATTGAAGAGACCCAGTACTTC. Translating gives CASSSDSGTSGIEETQYF. This chain connects TRBV28 to TRBJ2-5; TRBD2 agrees at 13 bases. Germline assignment: CDR1 MDHEN and CDR2 SYDVKM. The CDR3 totals 18 residues. V shed 4 bases, J shed 3 bases, and the junction held 11 bases outside the gene matches.

The chain joins TRBV28 to TRBJ2-7, with TRBD1 matching over 9 bases. CDR1 and CDR2 from the germline V gene are MDHEN and SYDVKM. With 6 bases clipped from V and 5 bases from J, the junction kept 11 bases outside the gene matches. This CDR3 region has 15 residues. Here the CDR3 reads CASRGGQQGAHEQYF. The DNA of the CDR3 is TGTGCCAGCAGGGGGGGTCAACAGGGGGCGCACGAGCAGTACTTC. The variable domain in full, with the rest retrieved from reference TRBV28 and TRBJ2-7, is DVKVTQSSRYLVKRTGEKVFLECVQDMDHENMFWYRQDPGLGLRLIYFSYDVKMKEKGDIPEGYSVSREKKERFSLILESASTNQTSMYLCASRGGQQGAHEQYFGPGTRLTVT.

CDR3 nucleotides: TGCGCCAGCGGGACAGGGCTGAACACTGAAGCTTTCTTT. As protein: CASGTGLNTEAFF. The chain couples TRBV5-1 to TRBJ1-1; 9 bases line up with TRBD1. CDR3 length: 13 amino acids. Germline assignment: CDR1 SGHRS and CDR2 YFSETQ. With 7 bases clipped from V and 0 bases from J, the junction kept 1 base outside the gene matches. The full variable domain, completed using reference TRBV5-1 and TRBJ1-1, is KAGVTQTPRYLIKTRGQQVTLSCSPISGHRSVSWYQQTPGQGLQFLFEYFSETQRNKGNFPGRFSGRQFSNSRSEMNVSTLELGDSALYLCASGTGLNTEAFFGQGTRLTVV.

This chain uses TRBV19 with TRBJ2-2, with D possibly TRBD1 on 6 matching bases. The germline gives CDR1 LNHDA, CDR2 SQIVND (reference sequence). V dropped 5 bases and J dropped 3 bases, with 13 bases sitting between them. The CDR3 loop spans 15 amino acids. CDR3 sequence: CASSSHRVHTGELFF. The DNA for the CDR3 is TGTGCCAGTAGTTCCCACAGGGTTCACACCGGGGAGCTGTTTTTT. The full variable domain, with the rest looked up from reference TRBV19 and TRBJ2-2, is DGGITQSPKYLFRKEGQNVTLSCEQNLNHDAMYWYRQDPGQGLRLIYYSQIVNDFQKGDIAEGYSVSREKKESFPLTVTSAQKNPTAFYLCASSSHRVHTGELFFGEGSRLTVL.

The chain uses TRBV10-2 and TRBJ2-1; either TRBD1 or TRBD2 may supply D (5 bases each). CDR3 length equals 15 residues. Trimming left V 4 bases short and J 4 bases short, with 14 bases between. In germline, CDR1 is WSHSY, CDR2 SAAADI. CDR3 bases: TGCGCCAGCAGTGCGGGGCAGGGAGCGTACAATGAGCAGTTCTTC. The encoded protein is CASSAGQGAYNEQFF.

The chain uses TRBV5-6 and TRBJ2-3; D ambiguous. Germline V gene data show CDR1 as SGHDT and CDR2 as YYEEEE. V dropped 4 bases and J dropped 1 base, with 13 bases sitting between them. The CDR3 runs 15 residues. CDR3 in DNA: TGTGCCAGCAGCCCGCGATCCCTCCGCACAGATACGCAGTATTTT. It encodes CASSPRSLRTDTQYF.

V is TRBV25-1 and J is TRBJ2-4; 8 nucleotides match TRBD1. The V and J ends lost 6 bases and 8 bases, in that order; junction bases with no gene match: 6. CDR1 is MGHDK and CDR2 is SYGVNS in the germline V gene. CDR3 size: 13 residues. DNA for the CDR3: TGTGCCAGCAGGCAGGGGGCTCTCGACATTCAGTACTTC. Its protein product is CASRQGALDIQYF. The full variable domain, its missing parts supplied by reference TRBV25-1 and TRBJ2-4, is EADIYQTPRYLVIGTGKKITLECSQTMGHDKMYWYQQDPGMELHLIHYSYGVNSTEKGDLSSESTVSRIRTEHFPLTLESARPSHTSQYLCASRQGALDIQYFGAGTRLSVL.

J is TRBJ2-7 and V is TRBV28; TRBD1 matches 11 bases. The trim removed 6 bases at V and 0 bases at J, leaving 10 bases unmatched. The CDR3 sequence is 17 residues long. From germline, CDR1 is MDHEN and CDR2 SYDVKM. The CDR3 sequence is CASRMDRGRGSSYEQYF. CDR3 sequence (DNA): TGTGCCAGCAGGATGGACAGGGGGCGAGGGAGCTCCTACGAGCAGTACTTC.

The V gene is TRBV7-2, the J gene TRBJ2-3; no definite D call. Looked up from germline, CDR1 is SGHTA and CDR2 is FQGNSA. CDR3 length equals 15 residues. The V end lost 1 base, the J end lost 1 base, and 9 bases lay between the germline ends. CDR3 protein: CASSLGPGRTDTQYF. CDR3 nucleotides: TGTGCCAGCAGCTTAGGGCCAGGACGCACAGATACGCAGTATTTT.

In DNA, the CDR3 is TGTGCCAGCAGCTCAGCCTACGAGCAGTACTTC. As protein: CASSSAYEQYF. V gene TRBV11-2 combines with J gene TRBJ2-7; D unclear. V was pared by 4 bases and J by 2 bases, with 3 bases between. Germline V gene sequence: CDR1 SGHAT, CDR2 FQNNGV. This CDR3 region has 11 residues.

The chain uses TRBV14 and TRBJ1-2; D not resolved. Trimming removed 4 bases from V and 7 bases from J, with 28 bases in between. There are 18 residues in the CDR3. CDR1 SGHDN and CDR2 FVKESK come from the germline V gene. The CDR3 region is CASSLSGSSVGIGVGYTF. The CDR3 DNA reads as TGTGCCAGCAGCCTTTCGGGCAGTTCAGTGGGAATCGGGGTTGGCTACACCTTC.

The chain combines TRBV9 with TRBJ2-3, with D tentatively TRBD1 (5 bases). V was clipped by 4 bases and J by 4 bases, with 13 bases between them. Germline values: CDR1 SGDLS, CDR2 YYNGEE. This CDR3 contains 14 residues. CDR3 nucleotides: TGTGCCAGCAGCCTAGGGGCCCGGGCAGATACGCAGTATTTT. It codes for CASSLGARADTQYF.